The 11 T cell receptor beta chains below all came from one sample that was sequenced in a study of regulatory T cells in long-lasting Graves disease. HTBI primers from iRepertoire and Arm-PCR of CDR3 regions yielded the TCR beta libraries. TCRdb itself ran the multiplex PCR reads through MiXCR, one entry per CDR3 protein. Of over 350,000 distinct CDR3 sequences listed, 20% to 25% are singletons. The time point: persistent/refractory GD, antithyroid drugs over 5 years with positive TRAb. Generation of the TCR library employed RNA extracted from PBMCs. The specimen was peripheral blood mononuclear cells (PBMCs), collected when the disease was refractory, from a patient treated with antithyroid drugs. The receptors here all came from a female donor with Graves disease.

The table lists this clonotype with a few counts. This chain links TRBV10-3 with TRBJ1-2, with TRBD1 matching over 7 bases. CDR3 size: 15 residues. The V and J ends lost 6 bases and 4 bases, in that order; junction bases with no gene match: 11. Germline-derived CDR1 and CDR2 are ENHRY and SYGVKD. The CDR3 DNA sequence: TGTGCCATCAGCCCCGGGACAGTGGGGGGCTATGGCTACACCTTC. Translated, it gives CAISPGTVGGYGYTF.

In regard to this clonotype: A far larger clone differs by one base, so this is likely a read error. The chain uses TRBV7-8 and TRBJ1-4, with D tentatively TRBD1 (5 bases). The V gene's germline CDR1 is SGHVS and CDR2 FQNEAQ. Trimming pared 6 bases from V and 8 bases from J, leaving 19 bases between. The CDR3 spans 15 residues. Written as DNA, the CDR3 is TGTGCCAGCAGTGCACGGGACTGCCTTTTCGAAAAACTGTTTTTT. Residues: CASSARDCLFEKLFF.

In its sample, this clonotype was seen a few times. This chain uses TRBV19 with TRBJ2-1; D may be TRBD2 (6 bases). V lost 4 bases, J lost 3 bases, and 10 bases lay in between. This CDR3 has 14 residues. Germline values: CDR1 LNHDA, CDR2 SQIVND (reference sequence). The CDR3 sequence: CASSSGKIYNEQFF. The CDR3 DNA reads as TGTGCCAGTAGTAGCGGGAAGATCTACAATGAGCAGTTCTTC.

This clonotype was seen just once. A much larger clone lies one base from this, so it may be a read error. V and J are TRBV28 and TRBJ1-6; no firm D call. CDR1 is MDHEN, CDR2 SYDVKM, per germline. The CDR3 runs 16 residues. V lost 4 bases and J 2 bases, leaving 12 bases between the germline ends. The CDR3 region is CASSSYGGAYNSPLHF. The DNA of the CDR3 is TGTGCCAGCAGTTCTTATGGCGGAGCCTATAATTCACCCCTCCACTTT.

This chain connects TRBV20-1 to TRBJ1-2; no definite D call. CDR1 is DFQATT and CDR2 is SNEGSKA in the germline V gene (reference sequence). The CDR3 loop spans 13 amino acids. V was cut by 2 bases and J by 8 bases, with 15 bases left in between. The CDR3 region has the DNA TGCAGTGCTAGAAAACCGGGCCGTTGGGGCTACACCTTC. Translated: CSARKPGRWGYTF.

There are many counts of this clonotype. The chain couples TRBV20-1 to TRBJ1-1; TRBD1 matches 7 bases. The CDR3 extends over 15 amino acids. Germline V gene lookup returns CDR1 DFQATT and CDR2 SNEGSKA (reference sequence). J lost 0 bases, V lost 0 bases, and 4 bases had no gene match. This chain's CDR3 is CSARDLGQLNTEAFF. The CDR3 DNA reads as TGCAGTGCTAGAGATTTGGGACAGCTGAACACTGAAGCTTTCTTT.

This chain links TRBV7-2 with TRBJ2-7, with D possibly called TRBD1 or TRBD2 (5 bases each). V shed 3 bases and J shed 4 bases, with 16 bases lying between them. There are 15 residues in the CDR3. In germline, CDR1 is SGHTA, CDR2 FQGNSA. CDR3 in DNA: TGTGCCAGCAGCTTCGTTTCGGGGCAGCGTTACGAGCAGTACTTC. It codes for CASSFVSGQRYEQYF. Using reference TRBV7-2 and TRBJ2-7 for the parts outside the CDR3, the full variable domain is GAGVSQSPSNKVTEKGKDVELRCDPISGHTALYWYRQSLGQGLEFLIYFQGNSAPDKSGLPSDRFSAERTGGSVSTLTIQRTQQEDSAVYLCASSFVSGQRYEQYFGPGTRLTVT.

This clonotype appeared many times. CDR3 sequence: CASSPAGGSNTGELFF. The CDR3 DNA is TGTGCCAGCAGCCCAGCGGGAGGCTCGAACACCGGGGAGCTGTTTTTT. This rearrangement joins TRBV11-3 to TRBJ2-2; 9 bases are shared with TRBD2. After removal of 5 bases from V and 0 bases from J, the junction contained 4 bases not matched to a gene. This CDR3 is 16 amino acids long. The germline CDR1 and CDR2 sequences are SGHNT and YENEEA. Complete variable domain (other parts from reference TRBV11-3 and TRBJ2-2): EAGVVQSPRYKIIEKKQPVAFWCNPISGHNTLYWYLQNLGQGPELLIRYENEEAVDDSQLPKDRFSAERLKGVDSTLKIQPAELGDSAVYLCASSPAGGSNTGELFFGEGSRLTVL.

The sample holds many counts of this clonotype. The rearrangement uses TRBV12-3 or TRBV12-4 and TRBJ2-5; 8 positions agree with TRBD1. CDR3 size: 14 residues. The ends lost 1 base at V and 7 bases at J; junction bases unmatched: 5. Here the CDR3 DNA reads TGTGCCAGCAGTTTAGGCAGGGGGCTCGTGACCCAGTACTTC. Encoded protein: CASSLGRGLVTQYF.

This clonotype was picked up a small number of times. This chain uses TRBV19 with TRBJ2-2; D uncertain. Germline-derived CDR1 and CDR2 are LNHDA and SQIVND (reference sequence). This CDR3 has 15 amino acids. V was pared by 7 bases and J by 1 base, with 13 bases between. The CDR3 loop reads CASMNGDLNTGELFF. The CDR3 region has the DNA TGTGCCAGTATGAACGGAGATTTGAACACCGGGGAGCTGTTTTTT.

This chain connects TRBV28 to TRBJ2-1; perhaps TRBD1 as D (5 bases). The CDR3 spans 12 residues. Per the germline V gene, CDR1 is MDHEN and CDR2 is SYDVKM. Trimming removed 1 base at V and 10 bases at J, with 8 bases between. CDR3 region: CASSLLTGEQFF. The DNA of the CDR3 is TGTGCCAGCAGTTTATTAACAGGAGAGCAGTTCTTC.